This T cell receptor beta chain was captured in a study of blood T cell repertoires in COVID-19. In the study overall: Material from acute and convalescent COVID-19 was sourced from the United States, Italy and Spain. The cDNA or gDNA used as material had been derived from T cells, B-cell-depleted T cells, or PBMCs.

In the original analysis: Cell counts per sample came from amplifying reference gene primers. Profiling relied on immunoSEQ multiplex PCR, and the TCRdb table lists in-frame clones only, not all of them. That table gives V, J and clone size, and the DNA gave D and trimming. The table shows tens of thousands of clones, with 75% to 85% occurring only once. V shed 0 bases and J shed 2 bases, with 16 bases lying between them. The CDR3 is 17 amino acids. Germline loops: CDR1 SGHDT, CDR2 YYEEEE. This TCR came from a woman aged 55-69 years with acute or convalescent COVID-19. V gene TRBV5-6 combines with J gene TRBJ2-3, with D possibly TRBD1 on 7 matching bases. The specimen was peripheral blood. This CDR3 is CASSLELARGDTDTQYF. The CDR3 DNA reads as TGTGCCAGCAGCTTGGAGCTGGCCAGGGGGGACACAGATACGCAGTATTTT.